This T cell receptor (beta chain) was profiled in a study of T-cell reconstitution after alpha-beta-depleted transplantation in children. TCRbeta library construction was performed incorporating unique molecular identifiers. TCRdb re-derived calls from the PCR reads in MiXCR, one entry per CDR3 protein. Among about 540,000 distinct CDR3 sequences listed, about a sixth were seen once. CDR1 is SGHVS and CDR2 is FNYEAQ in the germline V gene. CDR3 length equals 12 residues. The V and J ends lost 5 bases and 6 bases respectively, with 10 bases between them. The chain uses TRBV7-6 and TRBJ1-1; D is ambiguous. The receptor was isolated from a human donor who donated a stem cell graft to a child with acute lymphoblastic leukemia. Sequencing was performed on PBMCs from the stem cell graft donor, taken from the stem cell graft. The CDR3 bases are TGTGCCAGCAGCCCAGCACCCCCTGAAGCTTTCTTT. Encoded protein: CASSPAPPEAFF.